The 9 T cell receptor beta chains given below trace back to one sample, sequenced in a study of blood T cell repertoires in COVID-19. Data came from immunoSEQ multiplex PCR; TCRdb stores just in-frame clones and leaves some out. The table shows about 400,000 clones, with approximately 90% occurring only once. The source material was peripheral blood. The source is a woman between 25 and 40 years old with acute or convalescent COVID-19.

J is TRBJ2-1 and V is TRBV6-7; 7 nucleotides match TRBD2. TRBV6-7 is designated an ORF whose function remains uncertain. V dropped 1 base and J dropped 6; count of bases not matched to a gene: 0. The CDR3 runs 13 residues. The CDR3 bases are TGTGCCAGCAGTTACTGGGAGGGCAATGAGCAGTTCTTC. Protein sequence: CASSYWEGNEQFF.

V usage is TRBV5-4 and J usage is TRBJ2-3, with D possibly being TRBD2 (6 bases). Trimming took off 4 bases at V and 5 bases at J, with 11 bases between the two ends. CDR1 is SGHNT, CDR2 YYREEE, per germline (reference sequence). This CDR3 spans 13 amino acids. Written as DNA, the CDR3 is TGTGCCAGCAGCCCGTCGACTAGAGATACGCAGTATTTT. It translates to CASSPSTRDTQYF.

As to this clone: In the same sample, other DNA sequences code for this CDR3. The chain carries TRBV4-1 and TRBJ2-2, with 8 bases lining up with TRBD1. The germline CDR1 and CDR2 sequences are MGHRA and YSYEKL. The CDR3 is made up of 14 amino acids. V lost 1 base to trimming and J lost 5 bases; unmatched junction nucleotides: 0. The CDR3 bases are TGCGCCAGCAGCCAAGGACAGGGGACCGGGGAGCTGTTTTTT. Protein sequence: CASSQGQGTGELFF.

The V call is TRBV5-6, the J call TRBJ1-3; the D gene is possibly TRBD1 (6 bases). CDR1 and CDR2 (germline): SGHDT, YYEEEE. Trimming removed 2 bases at V and 8 bases at J, with 11 bases between. There are 13 residues in the CDR3. For the CDR3, the DNA is TGTGCCAGCAGCTTTCTCAGACAGGACACCATATATTTT. This encodes CASSFLRQDTIYF.

The V call is TRBV4-1, the J call TRBJ2-5, with a weak D call TRBD1 (6 bases). V lost 1 base and J 4 bases, leaving 16 bases between the germline ends. The CDR3 runs 16 residues. Germline V CDR1 and CDR2: MGHRA, YSYEKL. CDR3 region: CASSQGGPLFRETQYF. The CDR3 bases are TGCGCCAGCAGCCAAGGGGGGCCTTTGTTCCGAGAGACCCAGTACTTC.

This chain joins TRBV15 and TRBJ1-5; maybe TRBD1 (6 bases). Trimming shortened V by 0 bases and J by 0 bases, and 12 bases separated the two germline ends. CDR1 and CDR2 from the germline V gene are LNHNV and YYDKDF (reference sequence). The CDR3 is made up of 17 amino acids. In DNA form, the CDR3 reads TGTGCCACCAGCAGAGATAAGACAGGCCTTAGCAATCAGCCCCAGCATTTT. Translation: CATSRDKTGLSNQPQHF.

The rearrangement uses TRBV5-1 and TRBJ2-1; 11 bases are a match to TRBD1. The V gene's germline CDR1 is SGHRS and CDR2 YFSETQ. The CDR3 covers 15 residues. J was trimmed by 9 bases and V by 6 bases; bases with no gene match: 11. The CDR3 DNA sequence: TGCGCCAGCACCATTCCGGGACAGGGGGGAAGTGAGCAGTTCTTC. Translated, it gives CASTIPGQGGSEQFF.

CDR3 sequence reads: CASSFLGSGETQYF. The CDR3 DNA follows: TGTGCCAGCAGTTTCTTAGGGTCGGGGGAGACCCAGTACTTC. The chain combines TRBV28 with TRBJ2-5, with a possible D match to TRBD2 (5 bases). The V gene's germline CDR1 is MDHEN and CDR2 SYDVKM. The length of the CDR3 is 14 residues. The ends were cut back, 3 bases at V and 5 bases at J, with 13 bases in the middle.

J is TRBJ2-7 and V is TRBV28, with D possibly TRBD2 on 7 matching bases. V lost 3 bases, J lost 2 bases, and 11 bases lay in between. The CDR3 is 14 residues long. Germline lookup yields CDR1 MDHEN and CDR2 SYDVKM. CDR3 residues: CASSLGGAPYEQYF. Written as DNA, the CDR3 is TGTGCCAGCAGTTTGGGGGGGGCCCCCTACGAGCAGTACTTC.